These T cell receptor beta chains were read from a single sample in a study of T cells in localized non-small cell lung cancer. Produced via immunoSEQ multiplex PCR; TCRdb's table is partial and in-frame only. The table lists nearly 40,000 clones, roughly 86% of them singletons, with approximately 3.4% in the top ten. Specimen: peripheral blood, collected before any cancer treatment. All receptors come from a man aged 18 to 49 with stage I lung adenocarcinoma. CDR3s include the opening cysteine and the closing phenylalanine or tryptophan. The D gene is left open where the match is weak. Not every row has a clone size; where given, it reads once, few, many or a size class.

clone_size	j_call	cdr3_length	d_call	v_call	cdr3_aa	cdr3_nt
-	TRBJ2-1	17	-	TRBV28	CASSSTRQENSYNEQFF	TGTGCCAGCAGTTCGACCCGACAGGAAAACTCCTACAATGAGCAGTTCTTC
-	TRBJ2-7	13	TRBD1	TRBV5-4	CASSWDRAARQYF	TGTGCCAGCAGCTGGGACAGGGCTGCTCGGCAGTACTTC
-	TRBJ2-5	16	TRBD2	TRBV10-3	CAISEGGGGAYGTQYF	TGTGCCATCAGTGAGGGGGGCGGGGGGGCCTACGGGACCCAGTACTTC
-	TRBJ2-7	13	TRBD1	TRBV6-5	CAIRDRVTYEQYF	TGTGCCATTCGCGACAGGGTGACCTACGAGCAGTACTTC
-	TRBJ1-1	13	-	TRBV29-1	CSVGALTNTEAFF	TGCAGCGTTGGGGCTTTGACGAACACTGAAGCTTTCTTT
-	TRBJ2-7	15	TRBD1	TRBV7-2	CASSWTGPMSYEQYF	TGTGCCAGCAGTTGGACAGGGCCGATGTCCTACGAGCAGTACTTC
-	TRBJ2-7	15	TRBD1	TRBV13	CASSSGQGFSYEQYF	TGTGCCAGCAGCTCCGGACAGGGGTTCTCCTACGAGCAGTACTTC
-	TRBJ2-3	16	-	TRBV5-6	CASSFGGTGRADTQYF	TGTGCCAGCAGCTTTGGGGGCACAGGGCGGGCAGATACGCAGTATTTT
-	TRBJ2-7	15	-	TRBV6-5	CASSSQVGSAYEQYF	TGTGCCAGCAGTTCTCAGGTGGGCAGCGCCTACGAGCAGTACTTC
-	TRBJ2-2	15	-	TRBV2	CASRKGGPNTGELFF	TGTGCCAGCAGAAAAGGGGGGCCGAACACCGGGGAGCTGTTTTTT
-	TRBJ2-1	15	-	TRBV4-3	CASTEGSYANNEQFF	TGCGCCAGCACGGAGGGCTCCTACGCCAACAATGAGCAGTTCTTC
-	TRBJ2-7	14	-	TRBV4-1	CASSQPGQRGEQYF	TGCGCCAGCAGCCAACCAGGACAGCGTGGCGAGCAGTACTTC
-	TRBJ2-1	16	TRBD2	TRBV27	CASRPLAGGLINEQFF	TGTGCCAGCAGACCCCTAGCGGGGGGGCTTATAAATGAGCAGTTCTTC
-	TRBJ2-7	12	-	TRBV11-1	CASSLSRAQQYF	TGTGCCAGCAGCTTATCAAGGGCGCAGCAGTACTTC
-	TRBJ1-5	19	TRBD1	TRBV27	CASSPWAPAQGAPNQPQHF	TGTGCCAGCAGTCCTTGGGCCCCCGCACAGGGGGCGCCGAATCAGCCCCAGCATTTT
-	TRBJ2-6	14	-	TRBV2	CASSRHRGANVLTF	TGTGCCAGCAGTCGGCACCGGGGGGCCAACGTCCTGACTTTC
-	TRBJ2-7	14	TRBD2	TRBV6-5	CASTLAGGLGEQYF	TGTGCCAGCACTCTAGCGGGGGGGCTGGGCGAGCAGTACTTC
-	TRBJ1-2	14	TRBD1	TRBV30	CAWSRDRGRYGYTF	TGTGCCTGGAGTCGGGACAGGGGTAGATATGGCTACACCTTC
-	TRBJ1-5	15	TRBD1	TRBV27	CASSAGTGPNQPQHF	TGTGCCAGCAGTGCCGGGACAGGACCTAATCAGCCCCAGCATTTT
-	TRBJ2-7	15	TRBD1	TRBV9	CASSVGGQGAYEQYF	TGTGCCAGCAGCGTAGGGGGACAGGGGGCCTACGAGCAGTACTTC
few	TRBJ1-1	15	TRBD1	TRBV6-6	CASRLRDRAWNEAFF	TGTGCCAGCAGACTTAGGGACAGGGCGTGGAATGAAGCTTTCTTT
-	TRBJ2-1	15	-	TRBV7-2	CASSLWGDPQSEQFF	TGTGCCAGCAGCTTATGGGGGGATCCCCAATCTGAGCAGTTCTTC
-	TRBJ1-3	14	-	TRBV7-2	CASSPPSTGNTIYF	TGTGCCAGCAGCCCCCCTTCGACAGGAAACACCATATATTTT
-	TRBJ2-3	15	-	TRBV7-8	CASSPGGGGTDTQYF	TGTGCCAGCAGCCCGGGGGGCGGGGGCACAGATACGCAGTATTTT
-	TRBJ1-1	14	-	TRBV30	CAWSEPGFKAEAFF	TGTGCCTGGAGTGAACCGGGGTTTAAGGCTGAAGCTTTCTTT
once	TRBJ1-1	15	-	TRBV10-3	CAISELTGKNTEAFF	TGTGCCATCAGTGAGTTGACGGGAAAGAACACTGAAGCTTTCTTT
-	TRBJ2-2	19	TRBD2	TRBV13	CASSLAPLGAGGPTGELFF	TGTGCCAGCAGCTTAGCTCCACTAGGAGCGGGGGGGCCCACCGGGGAGCTGTTTTTT
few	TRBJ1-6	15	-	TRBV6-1	CASSEAGRGSAPLHF	TGTGCCAGCAGTGAAGCTGGCAGGGGTAGTGCACCCCTCCACTTT
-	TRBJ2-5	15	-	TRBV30	CAWSVPGRGRETQYF	TGTGCCTGGAGTGTACCAGGGAGGGGGCGAGAGACCCAGTACTTC
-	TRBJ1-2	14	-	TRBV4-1	CASSQEEGRYGYTF	TGCGCCAGCAGCCAAGAGGAGGGGCGATATGGCTACACCTTC
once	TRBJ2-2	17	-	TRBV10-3	CAISESKTERPTGELFF	TGTGCCATCAGTGAGTCAAAAACAGAAAGACCCACCGGGGAGCTGTTTTTT
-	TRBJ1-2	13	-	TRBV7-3	CASSPDPYYGYTF	TGTGCCAGCAGCCCGGATCCCTACTATGGCTACACCTTC
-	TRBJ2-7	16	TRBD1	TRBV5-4	CASSPLAGTVSLEQYF	TGTGCCAGCAGCCCGTTGGCCGGGACAGTATCCCTCGAGCAGTACTTC
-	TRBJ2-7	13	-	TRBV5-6	CASKGRGYYEQYF	TGTGCCAGCAAGGGACGGGGATACTACGAGCAGTACTTC
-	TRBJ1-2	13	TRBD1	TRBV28	CASRSGTGVGYTF	TGTGCCAGCAGAAGCGGGACAGGGGTGGGCTACACCTTC
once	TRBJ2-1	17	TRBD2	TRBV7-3	CASSLRVSGGYDNEQFF	TGTGCCAGCAGCTTAAGGGTTAGCGGGGGTTACGACAATGAGCAGTTCTTC
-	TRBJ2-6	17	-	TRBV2	CASRPRGGTSGANVLTF	TGTGCCAGCAGGCCTAGGGGGGGGACCTCTGGGGCCAACGTCCTGACTTTC
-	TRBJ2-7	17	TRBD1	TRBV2	CASSETINRDSSYEQYF	TGTGCCAGCAGTGAGACTATAAACCGGGACAGTTCCTACGAGCAGTACTTC
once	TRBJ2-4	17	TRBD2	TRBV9	CASSSTAGAAGKNIQYF	TGTGCCAGTAGCTCGACAGCGGGGGCCGCGGGCAAAAACATTCAGTACTTC
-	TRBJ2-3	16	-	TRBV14	CASSQDGGVSTDTQYF	TGTGCCAGCAGCCAAGATGGAGGGGTTAGCACAGATACGCAGTATTTT
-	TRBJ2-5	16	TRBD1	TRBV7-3	CASSPGTGRSGETQYF	TGTGCCAGCAGCCCCGGGACAGGGAGGTCCGGAGAGACCCAGTACTTC
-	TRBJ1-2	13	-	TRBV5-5	CASSPGGNYGYTF	TGTGCCAGCAGCCCTGGGGGTAACTATGGCTACACCTTC
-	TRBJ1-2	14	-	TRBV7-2	CASSPDPAGVGYTF	TGTGCCAGCAGCCCAGACCCGGCCGGGGTCGGCTACACCTTC
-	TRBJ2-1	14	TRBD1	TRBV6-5	CASSPGQDYNEQFF	TGTGCCAGCAGTCCCGGACAGGACTACAATGAGCAGTTCTTC
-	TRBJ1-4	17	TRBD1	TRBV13	CASSAGQGRSGNEKLFF	TGTGCCAGCAGCGCTGGACAGGGGAGATCGGGAAATGAAAAACTGTTTTTT
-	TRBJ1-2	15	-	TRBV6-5	CASMATSAVNYGYTF	TGTGCCAGCATGGCTACGTCGGCGGTTAACTATGGCTACACCTTC
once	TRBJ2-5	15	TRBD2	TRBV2	CASRKTSGGQETQYF	TGTGCCAGCCGAAAGACTAGCGGGGGACAGGAGACCCAGTACTTC
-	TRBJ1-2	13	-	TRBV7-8	CASSSDRKNGYTF	TGTGCCAGCAGCTCCGACAGGAAGAATGGCTACACCTTC
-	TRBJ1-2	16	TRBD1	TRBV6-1	CASSVRTGETTRGYTF	TGTGCCAGCAGTGTCCGGACAGGGGAAACCACCCGTGGCTACACCTTC
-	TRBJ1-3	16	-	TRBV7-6	CASSLAGAGPGNTIYF	TGTGCCAGCAGCTTAGCGGGTGCAGGCCCTGGAAACACCATATATTTT
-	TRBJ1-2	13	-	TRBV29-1	CSVENSQIYGYTF	TGCAGCGTTGAAAACTCTCAGATCTATGGCTACACCTTC
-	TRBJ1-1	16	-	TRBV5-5	CASSFGTLRAYDEAFF	TGTGCCAGCAGCTTTGGGACTCTTAGGGCGTACGATGAAGCTTTCTTT
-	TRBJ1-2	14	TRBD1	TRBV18	CASSLGQGTRGYTF	TGTGCCAGCTCGCTAGGACAGGGGACGCGTGGCTACACCTTC
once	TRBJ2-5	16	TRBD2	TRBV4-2	CASSHYRLAGVETQYF	TGTGCCAGCAGCCATTATAGACTAGCGGGGGTGGAGACCCAGTACTTC
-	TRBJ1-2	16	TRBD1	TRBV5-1	CASSLAEGGNSYGYTF	TGCGCCAGCAGCTTGGCGGAAGGGGGCAATAGCTATGGCTACACCTTC
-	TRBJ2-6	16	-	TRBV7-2	CASTVPGGTGANVLTF	TGTGCCAGCACCGTTCCGGGGGGCACAGGGGCCAACGTCCTGACTTTC
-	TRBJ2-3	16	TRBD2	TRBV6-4	CASSDSRASGTDTQYF	TGTGCCAGCAGTGATTCTAGGGCTAGCGGAACAGATACGCAGTATTTT
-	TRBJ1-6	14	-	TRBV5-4	CASSPQGVGSPLHF	TGTGCCAGCAGCCCACAGGGAGTTGGTTCACCCCTCCACTTT
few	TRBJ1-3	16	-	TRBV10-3	CAISEYGTRFGNTIYF	TGTGCCATCAGTGAGTATGGCACACGTTTCGGAAACACCATATATTTT
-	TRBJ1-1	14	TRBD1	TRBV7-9	CASSSKQGRTEAFF	TGTGCCAGCAGCTCAAAACAGGGGCGCACTGAAGCTTTCTTT